The clone carrying this T cell receptor beta chain has a single count. From germline, CDR1 is SGHRS and CDR2 YFSETQ. V trimming: 4 bases; J trimming: 6 bases; junction bases outside the gene matches: 9. The CDR3 is 14 residues long. The data were taken from a study of blood T cell repertoires in COVID-19. As for the study in general: Acute-phase and convalescent COVID-19 samples originated in the United States, Italy and Spain. Nucleic acid was either cDNA or gDNA, and it came from T cells, B-cell-depleted T cells, or PBMCs.

Only in-frame clones appear in the TCRdb table, and some are missing; sequencing was by immunoSEQ multiplex PCR. Found here are over 200,000 clones, approximately 86% of them singletons; the top ten hold about 9.8%. The source material was peripheral blood. The chain uses TRBV5-1 and TRBJ2-7; 8 nucleotides match TRBD1. The sequence derives from a man aged 35 to 55 who had recovered from COVID-19. The CDR3 loop is CASSMGQVAIEQYF. CDR3 nucleotides: TGCGCCAGCAGCATGGGACAGGTTGCCATCGAGCAGTACTTC.